The 12 T cell receptor beta chains reported below all come from one sample, sequenced in a study of T cell responses to AZD1222 COVID-19 vaccine. The assay was immunoSEQ multiplex PCR, and TCRdb's table has in-frame clones only and misses some. There are about 110,000 clones in the sample; roughly 89% occur only once, and about 20% lies in the top ten. The sequences come from peripheral blood, collected on day 0 of AZD1222 vaccination. The receptors come from an adult in good health.

The chain uses TRBV6-2 or TRBV6-3 and TRBJ1-2; D gene ambiguous. The CDR3 extends over 13 amino acids. Trimming pared 4 bases from V and 4 bases from J, leaving 10 bases between. CDR1 and CDR2 (germline): MNHEY, SVGEGT. The CDR3 region has the DNA TGTGCCAGCAGTTCCCTAACAGTCTATGGCTACACCTTC. This gives the protein CASSSLTVYGYTF.

The J gene is TRBJ1-1, the V gene TRBV2; D call uncertain. The CDR3 has 14 amino acids. Germline V lookup: CDR1 SNHLY, CDR2 FYNNEI. Between the trimmed V and J ends, which lost 8 bases and 4 bases, there was a span of 17 bases. The CDR3: CASLPGGSVTEAFF. The CDR3 coding sequence is TGTGCCAGCCTGCCTGGTGGTAGTGTCACTGAAGCTTTCTTT.

In its sample, this clone was seen once. The chain is built from TRBV5-6 and TRBJ2-3; the match to TRBD2 covers 7 bases. The CDR3 consists of 15 residues. The germline CDR1 and CDR2 sequences are SGHDT and YYEEEE. V trimming: 2 bases; J trimming: 3 bases; junction bases outside the gene matches: 6. The DNA of the CDR3 is TGTGCCAGCAGCTTTCTGTGGGAGGGGACAGATACGCAGTATTTT. As protein: CASSFLWEGTDTQYF. Full variable domain (outside the CDR3, taken from reference TRBV5-6 and TRBJ2-3): DAGVTQSPTHLIKTRGQQVTLRCSPKSGHDTVSWYQQALGQGPQFIFQYYEEEERQRGNFPDRFSGHQFPNYSSELNVNALLLGDSALYLCASSFLWEGTDTQYFGPGTRLTVL.

This chain joins TRBV15 and TRBJ1-4, with D unresolved. Trimming left V 0 bases short and J 6 bases short, with 14 bases between. The CDR3 totals 16 residues. In germline, CDR1 is LNHNV, CDR2 YYDKDF (reference sequence). Written as DNA, the CDR3 is TGTGCCACCAGCAGAGATTCTTCGGGGAGGGATGAAAAACTGTTTTTT. Encoded protein: CATSRDSSGRDEKLFF.

The chain recombines TRBV24-1 with TRBJ1-1; TRBD1 matches at 7 bases. Germline loops: CDR1 KGHDR, CDR2 SFDVKD. The V and J ends lost 9 bases and 2 bases, in that order; junction bases with no gene match: 5. The CDR3 sequence is 13 residues long. The CDR3 region is CATSDRANTEAFF. In nucleotides, the CDR3 is TGTGCCACCTCAGACAGGGCCAACACTGAAGCTTTCTTT.

The CDR3 coding sequence is TGTGCCAGCAGCAAAGACCAGGGGGTGGGGGCTTTCTTT. Translation gives CASSKDQGVGAFF. V gene TRBV21-1 combines with J gene TRBJ1-1; the table's D call, TRBD1, was not checked against the DNA. TRBV21-1 is deemed a pseudogene. The CDR3 has 13 residues.

The chain employs TRBV29-1 and TRBJ2-1, with a possible D match to TRBD2 (5 bases). CDR3 length equals 12 residues. Germline CDR1 reads SQVTM; CDR2 reads ANQGSEA. Between the trimmed V and J ends, which lost 5 bases and 3 bases, there was a span of 8 bases. CDR3 region: CSVHRDYNEQFF. The CDR3 coding sequence is TGCAGCGTTCACCGGGACTACAATGAGCAGTTCTTC.

The chain combines TRBV6-2 or TRBV6-3 with TRBJ1-5; D not resolved. Trimming shortened V by 6 bases and J by 3 bases, and 15 bases separated the two germline ends. CDR1 and CDR2 (germline): MNHEY, SVGEGT. The CDR3 is 15 residues long. This CDR3 is CASSPLDPTNQPQHF. The CDR3 DNA sequence: TGTGCCAGCAGCCCGCTGGACCCCACCAATCAGCCCCAGCATTTT.

The V and J genes are TRBV5-1 and TRBJ1-2; no firm D call. Germline V gene lookup returns CDR1 SGHRS and CDR2 YFSETQ. This CDR3 region has 14 residues. V lost 4 bases, J lost 8 bases, and 18 bases lay in between. CDR3: CASSVTLNARGYTF. The CDR3 bases are TGCGCCAGCAGCGTCACACTCAACGCGCGGGGCTACACCTTC. The full variable domain, rest sourced from reference TRBV5-1 and TRBJ1-2, is KAGVTQTPRYLIKTRGQQVTLSCSPISGHRSVSWYQQTPGQGLQFLFEYFSETQRNKGNFPGRFSGRQFSNSRSEMNVSTLELGDSALYLCASSVTLNARGYTFGSGTRLTVV.

The gene calls are TRBV7-2 and TRBJ1-5; 8 nucleotides align to TRBD1. Germline V CDR1 and CDR2: SGHTA, FQGNSA. The CDR3 has 14 residues. Losses at the gene ends were 5 bases for V and 7 bases for J; bases not matched to a gene: 7. CDR3 sequence reads: CASSRQGMGQPQHF. The CDR3 nucleotides read TGTGCCAGCAGCAGACAGGGGATGGGGCAGCCCCAGCATTTT.

V usage is TRBV7-9 and J usage is TRBJ1-4; D gene ambiguous. This CDR3 region has 12 residues. V was clipped by 5 bases and J by 5 bases, with 6 bases between them. The germline V gene has CDR1 SEHNR and CDR2 FQNEAQ (reference sequence). The chain's CDR3 is CASSLSNEKLFF. CDR3 nucleotides: TGTGCCAGCAGCCTATCCAATGAAAAACTGTTTTTT.

The V and J genes are TRBV29-1 and TRBJ2-3, with a tentative D call TRBD1 (7 bases). Trimming shortened V by 6 bases and J by 4 bases, and 17 bases separated the two germline ends. This CDR3 spans 14 amino acids. CDR1 is SQVTM, CDR2 ANQGSEA, per germline. CDR3 protein: CSVTTGRPADTQYF. For the CDR3, the DNA is TGCAGCGTGACGACAGGGAGGCCTGCAGATACGCAGTATTTT.